The 20 T cell receptor beta chains below come from one sample, sequenced in a study of T cell repertoires in cytomegalovirus infection (dated by TCRdb to the late 2010s). These receptors have no known antigen. Read against the paper, the sample's treatment or condition label means: in vitro stimulation with specific CMV peptide epitopes to enrich CMV-specific T cells. The listed sequencing device is Illumina HiSeq 1500. TCRdb reprocessed the public reads (quality trimming at Q25 with fastp, clone calling with MiXCR) and kept in-frame beta chains. Each CDR3 protein gets just one entry, which takes the most common genes and DNA from the rows behind it. This sample is represented by approximately 770,000 distinct CDR3 sequences; roughly 29% of them were singletons. Roughly 14% of the sample is held by the ten biggest clonotypes. Source: cultured CD8+ T cells from PBMCs, taken from culture after CMV antigen stimulation. The origin of the receptors is a human donor in good health (CMV status not recorded). Some clones in this sample may be carry-over from other donors' samples.

This rearrangement joins TRBV6-5 to TRBJ1-1; D unresolved. The V end was cut by 0 bases, the J end by 8 bases, with 10 bases between. Germline lookup yields CDR1 MNHEY and CDR2 SVGAGI. The CDR3 extends over 13 amino acids. The CDR3 is CASSYSRRHEAFF. In DNA form, the CDR3 reads TGTGCCAGCAGTTACTCGAGGCGGCACGAAGCTTTCTTT.

This clonotype was seen only a few times. This sequence joins TRBV20-1 and TRBJ2-1; D might be TRBD1 (5 bases). Trimming removed 0 bases from V and 0 bases from J, with 9 bases in between. This CDR3 region has 15 residues. Germline CDR1 DFQATT, CDR2 SNEGSKA (reference sequence). The CDR3 coding sequence is TGCAGTGCTAGAGATCACAGGAGCTCCTACAATGAGCAGTTCTTC. This translates into CSARDHRSSYNEQFF.

Many counts were recorded for this clonotype. This chain links TRBV7-9 with TRBJ1-1, with 12 bases matching TRBD1. V was pared by 0 bases and J by 1 base, with 6 bases of the junction left unmatched. The CDR3 consists of 18 residues. Germline V gives CDR1 SEHNR, CDR2 FQNEAQ (reference sequence). Written as DNA, the CDR3 is TGTGCCAGCAGCTTAGCGATATGGGACAGGGGGCAGAACACTGAAGCTTTCTTT. Protein sequence: CASSLAIWDRGQNTEAFF.

This clonotype has more than one count but fewer than ten. V and J are TRBV6-1 and TRBJ2-1; 7 bases line up with TRBD2. Germline assignment: CDR1 MNHNS and CDR2 SASEGT. This CDR3 region has 18 residues. Unmatched junction bases numbered 15, after V lost 7 bases and J lost 0 bases. The DNA for the CDR3 is TGTGCCAGCACCCCACGGGACGGGGGGTTAAGCTCCTACAATGAGCAGTTCTTC. It encodes CASTPRDGGLSSYNEQFF.

The table lists this clonotype with many counts. At one of its ends the junction is not consistent with the germline gene, which may arise from a read error. The chain carries TRBV7-2 and TRBJ2-6, with a weak D call TRBD2 (7 bases). Germline-derived CDR1 and CDR2 are SGHTA and FQGNSA. The CDR3 covers 19 residues. The CDR3 loop is CASSTPGGRGVSGANVLTF. DNA of the CDR3: TGTGCCAGCAGCACCCCCGGGGGGCGCGGGGTCTCTGGAGCCAACGTCCTGACTTTC.

The chain recombines TRBV6-1 with TRBJ1-5, with a possible D match to TRBD1 (5 bases). CDR1 and CDR2 from the germline V gene are MNHNS and SASEGT. The CDR3 loop spans 16 amino acids. V was shortened by 2 bases and J by 4 bases, with 15 bases between the two germline ends. The CDR3: CASSEKSGRSNQPQHF. The CDR3 DNA is TGTGCCAGCAGTGAAAAGTCAGGGCGTTCTAATCAGCCCCAGCATTTT.

CDR3 coding DNA: TGTGCCAGCAGCCCGGGGAATCGGGAGACCCAGTACTTC. As protein: CASSPGNRETQYF. The chain recombines TRBV7-9 with TRBJ2-5, with a tentative D call TRBD2 (5 bases). Trimming shortened V by 5 bases and J by 5 bases, and 12 bases separated the two germline ends. The CDR3 totals 13 residues. Germline V gives CDR1 SEHNR, CDR2 FQNEAQ (reference sequence).

The V call is TRBV6-2 or TRBV6-3, the J call TRBJ2-7; TRBD2 is a possible D gene (6 bases). Germline values: CDR1 MNHEY, CDR2 SVGEGT. This CDR3 is built from 13 residues. V was pared by 6 bases and J by 3 bases, with 12 bases between. This chain's CDR3 is CASSARGNYEQYV. CDR3 in DNA: TGTGCCAGCAGCGCCCGGGGGAACTACGAGCAGTACGTC.

The chain has TRBV24-1 and TRBJ2-4; TRBD1 matches at 8 bases. The V segment lost 9 bases and the J segment 3 bases; nucleotides outside the gene matches: 3. The CDR3 spans 13 residues. The germline V gene has CDR1 KGHDR and CDR2 SFDVKD. This CDR3 reads CATQGASKNIQYF. Written as DNA, the CDR3 is TGTGCCACCCAGGGGGCTAGCAAAAACATTCAGTACTTC.

The V gene is TRBV5-4, the J gene TRBJ2-5, with 15 bases fitting TRBD2. This CDR3 has 16 amino acids. Looked up from germline, CDR1 is SGHNT and CDR2 is YYREEE (reference sequence). The J segment lost 4 bases and the V segment lost 5 bases, leaving 6 bases of the junction unmatched. CDR3 DNA sequence: TGTGCCAGCAGGTGGACTAGCGGGGGGGCAATAGAGACCCAGTACTTC. As protein: CASRWTSGGAIETQYF.

The V and J genes are TRBV6-5 and TRBJ2-7; 9 positions agree with TRBD1. This CDR3 is built from 13 residues. Germline values: CDR1 MNHEY, CDR2 SVGAGI. J lost 6 bases, V lost 5 bases, and 5 bases had no gene match. In DNA, the CDR3 is TGTGCCAGCAGTGCAGGGACAGGGACCGAGCAGTACTTC. Residues: CASSAGTGTEQYF.

This clonotype was picked up a small number of times. This sequence joins TRBV13 and TRBJ2-7; weak D call: TRBD2 (6 bases). V lost 7 bases, J lost 2 bases, and 12 bases lay in between. CDR1 is PRHDT, CDR2 FYEKMQ, per germline (reference sequence). The CDR3 loop spans 13 amino acids. This CDR3 is CASTGRGTYEQYV. In DNA, the CDR3 is TGTGCCAGCACCGGCCGGGGGACCTACGAGCAGTACGTC.

This CDR3 reads CASSGSWGRSYNEQFF. Written as DNA, the CDR3 is TGTGCCAGCAGTGGTAGTTGGGGTCGCTCCTACAATGAGCAGTTCTTC. The chain recombines TRBV2 with TRBJ2-1; D is unresolved. Germline CDR1 reads SNHLY; CDR2 reads FYNNEI. V lost 4 bases, J lost 0 bases, and 13 bases lay in between. The CDR3 loop spans 16 amino acids.

The V call is TRBV19, the J call TRBJ2-1; either TRBD1 or TRBD2 may supply D (7 bases each). The CDR3 covers 14 residues. V dropped 4 bases and J dropped 8 bases, with 15 bases sitting between them. CDR1 LNHDA and CDR2 SQIVND come from the germline V gene (reference sequence). CDR3 DNA: TGTGCCAGTAGTACCCAGGGAGGGGGCGATGAGCAGTTCTTC. As protein: CASSTQGGGDEQFF.

The J gene is TRBJ1-5, the V gene TRBV27; D gene unclear. CDR1 and CDR2 from the germline V gene are MNHEY and SMNVEV (reference sequence). Trimming stripped 6 bases from V and 4 bases from J, with 13 bases between. The length of the CDR3 is 14 residues. The CDR3 reads CASSLWPQNQPQHF. Written as DNA, the CDR3 is TGTGCCAGCAGCTTGTGGCCGCAGAATCAGCCCCAGCATTTT.

The rearrangement uses TRBV6-6 and TRBJ1-2; 10 nucleotides line up with TRBD1. The V gene's germline CDR1 is MNHNY and CDR2 SVGAGI (reference sequence). Unmatched junction bases numbered 4, after V lost 4 bases and J lost 14 bases. The CDR3 extends over 11 amino acids. In DNA, the CDR3 is TGTGCCAGCAGTTCTGGGACAGGGGTAACCTTC. It specifies CASSSGTGVTF.

This clonotype appeared a few times. The chain links TRBV6-5 to TRBJ2-7; 8 nucleotides align to TRBD1. The CDR3 has 15 amino acids. Germline lookup yields CDR1 MNHEY and CDR2 SVGAGI. V shed 6 bases, J shed 3 bases, and the junction held 10 bases outside the gene matches. CDR3 DNA sequence: TGTGCCAGCAGAACCACTCAGGGGGCATTCTACGAGCAGTACGTC. Its translation: CASRTTQGAFYEQYV.

In its sample, this clonotype was seen many times. This rearrangement joins TRBV6-1 to TRBJ2-1, with D perhaps matching TRBD2 (5 bases). CDR1 is MNHNS, CDR2 SASEGT, per germline. The CDR3 is made up of 13 amino acids. V gave up 9 bases and J gave up 4 bases, with 13 bases separating them. CDR3: CARGGGGYNEQFF. Written as DNA, the CDR3 is TGTGCCAGAGGAGGAGGCGGTTACAATGAGCAGTTCTTC.

The V gene is TRBV24-1, the J gene TRBJ1-1; D gene unclear. The CDR3 has 13 residues. Trimming cost V 6 bases and J 1 base, with 8 bases left between them. Germline loops: CDR1 KGHDR, CDR2 SFDVKD. The CDR3 spells CATSSGRNTEAFF. DNA for the CDR3: TGTGCCACCAGTTCTGGGAGGAACACTGAAGCTTTCTTT.

This clonotype came up many times. V is TRBV7-8 and J is TRBJ1-1, with TRBD1 matching over 9 bases. From germline, CDR1 is SGHVS and CDR2 FQNEAQ. The CDR3 consists of 17 residues. V lost 2 bases and J lost 4; bases outside the gene matches: 11. The CDR3 DNA sequence: TGTGCCAGCAGCTTATGGACAGGGGATTGGACGGGCACTGAAGCTTTCTTT. Its translation is CASSLWTGDWTGTEAFF. The full variable domain, its missing parts supplied by reference TRBV7-8 and TRBJ1-1, is GAGVSQSPRYKVAKRGQDVALRCDPISGHVSLFWYQQALGQGPEFLTYFQNEAQLDKSGLPSDRFFAERPEGSVSTLKIQRTQQEDSAVYLCASSLWTGDWTGTEAFFGQGTRLTVV.